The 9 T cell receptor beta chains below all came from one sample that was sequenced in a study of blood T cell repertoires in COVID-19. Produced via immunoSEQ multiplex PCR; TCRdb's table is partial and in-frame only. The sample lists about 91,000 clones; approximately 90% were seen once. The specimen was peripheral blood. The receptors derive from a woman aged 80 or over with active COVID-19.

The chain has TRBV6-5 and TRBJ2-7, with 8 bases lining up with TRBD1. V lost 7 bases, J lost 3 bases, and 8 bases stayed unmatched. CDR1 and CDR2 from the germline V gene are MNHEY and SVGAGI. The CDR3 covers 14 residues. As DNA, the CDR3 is TGTGCCAGCAAGGAGGACAGGGCTTTCTACGAGCAGTACTTC. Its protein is CASKEDRAFYEQYF.

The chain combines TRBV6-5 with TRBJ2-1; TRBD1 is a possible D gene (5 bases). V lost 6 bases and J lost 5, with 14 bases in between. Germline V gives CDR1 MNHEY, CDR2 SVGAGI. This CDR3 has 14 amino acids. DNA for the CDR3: TGTGCCAGCAGGAGCCCCCTAGGGGACAATGAGCAGTTCTTC. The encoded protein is CASRSPLGDNEQFF.

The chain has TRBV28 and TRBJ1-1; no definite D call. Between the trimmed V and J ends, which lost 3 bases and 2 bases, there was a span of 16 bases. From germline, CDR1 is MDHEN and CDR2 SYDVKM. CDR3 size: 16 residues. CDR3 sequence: CASSFWRPGSNTEAFF. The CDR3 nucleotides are TGTGCCAGCAGTTTTTGGAGGCCAGGATCTAACACTGAAGCTTTCTTT.

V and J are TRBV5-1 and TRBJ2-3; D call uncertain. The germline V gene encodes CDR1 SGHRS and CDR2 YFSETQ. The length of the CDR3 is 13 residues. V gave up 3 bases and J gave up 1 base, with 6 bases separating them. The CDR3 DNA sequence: TGCGCCAGCAGCTCAGAGGGCACAGATACGCAGTATTTT. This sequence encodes CASSSEGTDTQYF.

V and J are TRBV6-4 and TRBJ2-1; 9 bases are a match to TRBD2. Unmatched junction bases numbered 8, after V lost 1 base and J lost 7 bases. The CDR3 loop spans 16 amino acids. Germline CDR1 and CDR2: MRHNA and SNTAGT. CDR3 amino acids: CASSDLGGRGRNEQFF. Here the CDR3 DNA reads TGTGCCAGCAGTGACTTGGGCGGGAGGGGGAGAAATGAGCAGTTCTTC.

The CDR3 spells CASTGPGGPGAGELFF. CDR3 DNA sequence: TGTGCCAGCACCGGCCCAGGCGGCCCAGGGGCCGGGGAGCTGTTTTTT. The V gene is TRBV27, the J gene TRBJ2-2; possible D gene TRBD1, 6 bases. This CDR3 region has 16 residues. The germline CDR1 and CDR2 sequences are MNHEY and SMNVEV (reference sequence). V lost 7 bases to trimming and J lost 6 bases, with 21 bases between them.

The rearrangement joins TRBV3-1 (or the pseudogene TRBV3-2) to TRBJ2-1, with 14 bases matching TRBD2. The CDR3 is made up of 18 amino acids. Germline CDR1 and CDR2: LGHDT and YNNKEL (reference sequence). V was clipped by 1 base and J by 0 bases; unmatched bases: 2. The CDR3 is CASSQGTSGRSSYNEQFF. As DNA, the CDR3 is TGTGCCAGCAGCCAAGGGACTAGCGGGAGGAGCTCCTACAATGAGCAGTTCTTC.

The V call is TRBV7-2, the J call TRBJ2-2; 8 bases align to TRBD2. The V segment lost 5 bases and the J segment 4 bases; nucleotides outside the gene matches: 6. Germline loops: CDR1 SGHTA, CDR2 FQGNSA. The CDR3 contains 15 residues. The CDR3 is CASSASAGVTGELFF. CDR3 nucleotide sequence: TGTGCCAGCAGCGCTTCAGCGGGAGTCACCGGGGAGCTGTTTTTT. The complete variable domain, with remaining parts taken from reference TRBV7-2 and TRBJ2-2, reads GAGVSQSPSNKVTEKGKDVELRCDPISGHTALYWYRQSLGQGLEFLIYFQGNSAPDKSGLPSDRFSAERTGGSVSTLTIQRTQQEDSAVYLCASSASAGVTGELFFGEGSRLTVL.

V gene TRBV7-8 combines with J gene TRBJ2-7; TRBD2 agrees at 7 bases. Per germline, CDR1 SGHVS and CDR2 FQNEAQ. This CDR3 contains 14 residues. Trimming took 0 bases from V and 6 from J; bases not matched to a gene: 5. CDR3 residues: CASSLASGTTEQYF. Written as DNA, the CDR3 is TGTGCCAGCAGCTTAGCTTCCGGGACTACCGAGCAGTACTTC.